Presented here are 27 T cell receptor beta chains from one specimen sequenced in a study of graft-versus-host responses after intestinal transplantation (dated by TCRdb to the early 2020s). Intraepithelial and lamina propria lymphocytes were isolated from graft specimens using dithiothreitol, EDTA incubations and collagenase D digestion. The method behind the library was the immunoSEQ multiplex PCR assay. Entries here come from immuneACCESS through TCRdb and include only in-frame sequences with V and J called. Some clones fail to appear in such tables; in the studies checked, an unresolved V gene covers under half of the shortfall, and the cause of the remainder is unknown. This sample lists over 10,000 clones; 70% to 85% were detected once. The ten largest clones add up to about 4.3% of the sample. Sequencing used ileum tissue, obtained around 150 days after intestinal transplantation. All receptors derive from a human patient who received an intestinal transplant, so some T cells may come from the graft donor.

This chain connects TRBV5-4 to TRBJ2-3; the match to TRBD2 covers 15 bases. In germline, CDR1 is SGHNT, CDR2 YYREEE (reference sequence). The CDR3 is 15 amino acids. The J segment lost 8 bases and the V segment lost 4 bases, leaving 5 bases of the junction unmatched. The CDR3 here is CASSTRTSGGATQYF. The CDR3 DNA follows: TGTGCCAGCAGCACGAGGACTAGCGGGGGGGCTACGCAGTATTTT.

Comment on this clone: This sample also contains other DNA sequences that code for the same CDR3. The CDR3 here is CASTFGGDNSPLHF. The CDR3, as DNA: TGTGCCAGCACCTTCGGTGGAGATAATTCACCCCTCCACTTT. The rearrangement joins TRBV6-5 to TRBJ1-6; D is ambiguous. V lost 7 bases to trimming and J lost 5 bases, with 12 bases between them. The germline V gene encodes CDR1 MNHEY and CDR2 SVGAGI. CDR3 length: 14 residues.

CDR3 sequence reads: CASSESLAGVGRYEQFF. CDR3 DNA sequence: TGCGCCAGCAGTGAGTCGCTAGCGGGGGTGGGTCGCTATGAGCAGTTCTTC. This sequence joins TRBV10-2 and TRBJ2-1, with 10 bases fitting TRBD2. This CDR3 contains 17 residues. After removal of 0 bases from V and 8 bases from J, the junction contained 10 bases not matched to a gene. CDR1 is WSHSY, CDR2 SAAADI, per germline.

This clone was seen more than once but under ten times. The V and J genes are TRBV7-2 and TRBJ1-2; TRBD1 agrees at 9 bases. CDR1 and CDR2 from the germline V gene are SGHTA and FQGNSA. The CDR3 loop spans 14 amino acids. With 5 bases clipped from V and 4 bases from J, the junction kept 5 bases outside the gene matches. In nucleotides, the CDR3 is TGTGCCAGCAGCGTACAGGGGGCCACCTATGGCTACACCTTC. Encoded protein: CASSVQGATYGYTF.

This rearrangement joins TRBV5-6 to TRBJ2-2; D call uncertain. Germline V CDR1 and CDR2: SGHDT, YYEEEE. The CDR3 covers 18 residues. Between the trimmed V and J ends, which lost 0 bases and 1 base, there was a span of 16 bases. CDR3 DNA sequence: TGTGCCAGCAGCTTGGTTTCCCTTGGCAGTGAGAACACCGGGGAGCTGTTTTTT. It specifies CASSLVSLGSENTGELFF.

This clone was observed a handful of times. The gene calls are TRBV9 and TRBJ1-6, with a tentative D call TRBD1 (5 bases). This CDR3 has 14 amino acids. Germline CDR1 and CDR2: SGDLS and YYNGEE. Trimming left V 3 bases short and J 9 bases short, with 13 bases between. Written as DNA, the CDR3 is TGTGCCAGCAGCGCCGGGGGGGGGAGTTCACCCCTCCACTTT. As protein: CASSAGGGSSPLHF.

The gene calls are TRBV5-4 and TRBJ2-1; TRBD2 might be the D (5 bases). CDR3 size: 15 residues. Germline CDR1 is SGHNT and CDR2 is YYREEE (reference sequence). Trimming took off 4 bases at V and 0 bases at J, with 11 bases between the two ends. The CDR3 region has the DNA TGTGCCAGCAGCCCCGGGGTAAGCTCCTACAATGAGCAGTTCTTC. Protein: CASSPGVSSYNEQFF.

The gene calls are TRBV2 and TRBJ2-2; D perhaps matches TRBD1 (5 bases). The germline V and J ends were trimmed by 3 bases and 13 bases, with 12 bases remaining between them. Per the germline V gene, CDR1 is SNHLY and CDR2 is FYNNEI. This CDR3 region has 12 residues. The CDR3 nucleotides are TGTGCCAGCAGTGATCCTTCAGGGCGGCTGTTTTTT. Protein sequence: CASSDPSGRLFF. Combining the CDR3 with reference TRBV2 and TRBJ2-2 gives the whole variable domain EPEVTQTPSHQVTQMGQEVILRCVPISNHLYFYWYRQILGQKVEFLVSFYNNEISEKSEIFDDQFSVERPDGSNFTLKIRSTKLEDSAMYFCASSDPSGRLFFGEGSRLTVL.

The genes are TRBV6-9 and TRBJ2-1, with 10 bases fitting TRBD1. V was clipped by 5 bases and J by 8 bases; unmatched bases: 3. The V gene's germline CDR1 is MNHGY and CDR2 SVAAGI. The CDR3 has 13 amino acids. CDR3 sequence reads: CASSPGQGDEQFF. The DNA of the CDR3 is TGTGCCAGCAGTCCCGGACAGGGGGATGAGCAGTTCTTC.

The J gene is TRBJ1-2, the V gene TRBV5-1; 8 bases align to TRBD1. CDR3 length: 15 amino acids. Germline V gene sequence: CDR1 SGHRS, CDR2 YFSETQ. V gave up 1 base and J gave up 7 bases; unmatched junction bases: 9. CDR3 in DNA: TGCGCCAGCAGCTTGATCGCAGGGGGCGGTGGTGGCTACACCTTC. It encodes CASSLIAGGGGGYTF.

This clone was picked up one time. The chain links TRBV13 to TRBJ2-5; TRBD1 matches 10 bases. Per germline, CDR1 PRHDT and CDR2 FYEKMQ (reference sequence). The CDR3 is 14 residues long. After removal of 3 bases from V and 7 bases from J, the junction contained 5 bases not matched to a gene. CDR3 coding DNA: TGTGCCAGCAGCTTCGGACAGGGGGGGACGACCCAGTACTTC. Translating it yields CASSFGQGGTTQYF. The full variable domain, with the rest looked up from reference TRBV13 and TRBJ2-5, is AAGVIQSPRHLIKEKRETATLKCYPIPRHDTVYWYQQGPGQDPQFLISFYEKMQSDKGSIPDRFSAQQFSDYHSELNMSSLELGDSALYFCASSFGQGGTTQYFGPGTRLLVL.

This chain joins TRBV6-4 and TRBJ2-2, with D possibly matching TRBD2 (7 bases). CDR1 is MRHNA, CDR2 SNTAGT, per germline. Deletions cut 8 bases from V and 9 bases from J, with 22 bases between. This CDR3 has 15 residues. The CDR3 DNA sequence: TGTGCCAGCGACCCGCCCCACGGGGGGCCCTGGGAGCTGTTTTTT. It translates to CASDPPHGGPWELFF.

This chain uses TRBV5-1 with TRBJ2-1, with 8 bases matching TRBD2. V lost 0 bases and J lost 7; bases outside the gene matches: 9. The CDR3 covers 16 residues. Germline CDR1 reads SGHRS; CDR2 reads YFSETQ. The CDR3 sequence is CASSLGSSGGVNEQFF. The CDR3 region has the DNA TGCGCCAGCAGCTTGGGGTCGTCGGGGGGGGTGAATGAGCAGTTCTTC.

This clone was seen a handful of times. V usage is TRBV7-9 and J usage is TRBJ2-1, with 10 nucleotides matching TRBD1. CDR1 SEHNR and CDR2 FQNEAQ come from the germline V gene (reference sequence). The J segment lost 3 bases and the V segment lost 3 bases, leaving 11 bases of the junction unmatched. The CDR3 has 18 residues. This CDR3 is CASSLPRQGAVNYNEQFF. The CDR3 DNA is TGTGCCAGCAGCTTGCCCCGACAGGGGGCGGTAAACTACAATGAGCAGTTCTTC.

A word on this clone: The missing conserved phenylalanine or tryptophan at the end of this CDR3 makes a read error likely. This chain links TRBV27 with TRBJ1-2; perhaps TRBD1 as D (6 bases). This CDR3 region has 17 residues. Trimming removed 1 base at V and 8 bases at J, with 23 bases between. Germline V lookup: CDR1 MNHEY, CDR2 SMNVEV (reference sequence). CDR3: CASSLYPSGTRPPGYTL. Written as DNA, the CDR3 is TGTGCCAGCAGTTTATATCCTTCCGGGACAAGGCCCCCCGGCTACACCCTC.

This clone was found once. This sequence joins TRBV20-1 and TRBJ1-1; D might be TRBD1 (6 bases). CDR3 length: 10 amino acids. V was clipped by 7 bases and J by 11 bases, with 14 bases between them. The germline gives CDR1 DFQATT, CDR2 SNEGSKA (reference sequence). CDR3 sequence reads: CSVHREGAFF. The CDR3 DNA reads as TGCAGTGTCCACAGGGAGGGGGCTTTCTTT.

This CDR3 reads CASSPRGPYEQYF. In nucleotides, the CDR3 is TGTGCCAGCAGTCCCAGGGGTCCCTACGAGCAGTACTTC. This chain links TRBV2 with TRBJ2-7, with D possibly being TRBD1 (6 bases). This CDR3 region has 13 residues. Germline-derived CDR1 and CDR2 are SNHLY and FYNNEI. Trimming took 5 bases from V and 2 from J, leaving 10 bases between them.

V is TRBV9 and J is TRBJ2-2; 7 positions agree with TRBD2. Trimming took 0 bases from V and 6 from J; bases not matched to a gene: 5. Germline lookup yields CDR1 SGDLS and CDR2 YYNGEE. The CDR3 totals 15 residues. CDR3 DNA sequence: TGTGCCAGCAGCGTAGGGGTGGCGGGAGCCGGGGAGCTGTTTTTT. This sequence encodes CASSVGVAGAGELFF.

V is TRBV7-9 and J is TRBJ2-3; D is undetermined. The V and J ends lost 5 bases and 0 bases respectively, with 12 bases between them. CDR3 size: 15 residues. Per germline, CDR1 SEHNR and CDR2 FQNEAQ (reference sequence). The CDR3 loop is CASSLRQPSTDTQYF. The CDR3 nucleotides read TGTGCCAGCAGCCTACGACAACCTAGCACAGATACGCAGTATTTT.

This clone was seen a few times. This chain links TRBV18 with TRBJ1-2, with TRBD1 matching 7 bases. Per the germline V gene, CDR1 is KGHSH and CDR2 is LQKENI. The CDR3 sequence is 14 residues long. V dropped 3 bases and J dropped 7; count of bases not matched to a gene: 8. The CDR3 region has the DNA TGTGCCAGCTCACCCCCGACAGGGCCCCGTGGCTACACCTTC. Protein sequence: CASSPPTGPRGYTF. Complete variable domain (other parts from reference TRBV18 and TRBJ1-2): NAGVMQNPRHLVRRRGQEARLRCSPMKGHSHVYWYRQLPEEGLKFMVYLQKENIIDESGMPKERFSAEFPKEGPSILRIQQVVRGDSAAYFCASSPPTGPRGYTFGSGTRLTVV.

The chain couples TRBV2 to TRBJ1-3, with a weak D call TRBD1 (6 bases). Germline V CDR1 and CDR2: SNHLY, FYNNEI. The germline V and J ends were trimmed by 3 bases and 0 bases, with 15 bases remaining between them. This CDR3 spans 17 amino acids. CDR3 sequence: CASSEFASGHSGNTIYF. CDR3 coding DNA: TGTGCCAGCAGTGAGTTCGCGTCGGGACACTCTGGAAACACCATATATTTT.

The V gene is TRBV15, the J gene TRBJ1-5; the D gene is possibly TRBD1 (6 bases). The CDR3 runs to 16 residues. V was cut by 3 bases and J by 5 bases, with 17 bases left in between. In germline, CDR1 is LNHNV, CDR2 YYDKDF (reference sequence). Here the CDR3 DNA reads TGTGCCACCAGCAGCGGTGGCACAGGGATCGATCAGCCCCAGCATTTT. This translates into CATSSGGTGIDQPQHF.

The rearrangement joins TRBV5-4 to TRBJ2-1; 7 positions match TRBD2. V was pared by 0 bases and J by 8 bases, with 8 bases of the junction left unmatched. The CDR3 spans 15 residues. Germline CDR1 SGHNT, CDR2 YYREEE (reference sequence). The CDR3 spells CASSLGGGFGYEQFF. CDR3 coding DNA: TGTGCCAGCAGCTTGGGGGGAGGGTTTGGATATGAGCAGTTCTTC.

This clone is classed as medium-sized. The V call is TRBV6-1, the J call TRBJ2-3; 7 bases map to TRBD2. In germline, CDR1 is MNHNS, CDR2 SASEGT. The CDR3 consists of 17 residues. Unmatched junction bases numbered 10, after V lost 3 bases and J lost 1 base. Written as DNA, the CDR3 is TGTGCCAGCAGTGACCACGCCGCTAGCGGCCGCACAGATACGCAGTATTTT. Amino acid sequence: CASSDHAASGRTDTQYF.

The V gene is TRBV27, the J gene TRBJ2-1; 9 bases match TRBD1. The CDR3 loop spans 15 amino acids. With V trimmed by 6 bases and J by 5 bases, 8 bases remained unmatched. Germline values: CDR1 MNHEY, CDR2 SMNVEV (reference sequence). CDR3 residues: CASSNGQGRNNEQFF. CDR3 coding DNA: TGTGCCAGCAGCAACGGACAGGGGAGGAACAATGAGCAGTTCTTC.

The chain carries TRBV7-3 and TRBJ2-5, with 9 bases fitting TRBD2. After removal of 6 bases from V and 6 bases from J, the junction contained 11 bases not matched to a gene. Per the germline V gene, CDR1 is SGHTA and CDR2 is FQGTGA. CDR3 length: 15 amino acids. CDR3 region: CASSVVRGGRKTQYF. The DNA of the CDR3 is TGTGCCAGCAGTGTCGTGCGGGGGGGGAGGAAGACCCAGTACTTC.

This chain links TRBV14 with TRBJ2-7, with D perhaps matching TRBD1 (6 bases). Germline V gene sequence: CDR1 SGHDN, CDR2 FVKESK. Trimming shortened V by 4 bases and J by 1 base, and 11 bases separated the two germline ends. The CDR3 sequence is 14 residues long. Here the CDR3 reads CASSRNRESYEQYF. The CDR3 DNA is TGTGCCAGCAGCCGTAACAGGGAATCCTACGAGCAGTACTTC.